Presented here are 19 T cell receptor beta chains from one specimen sequenced in a study of blood T cell repertoires in COVID-19. Produced via immunoSEQ multiplex PCR; TCRdb's table is partial and in-frame only. The data show 150,000 to 180,000 clones, 83% seen once. The sequenced sample consisted of peripheral blood. Receptor source: a woman aged 55-75 years with COVID-19, enrolled during active disease.

The V call is TRBV28, the J call TRBJ1-1; TRBD1 is a possible D gene (6 bases). Germline V gives CDR1 MDHEN, CDR2 SYDVKM. The CDR3 is made up of 13 amino acids. Trimming shortened V by 2 bases and J by 3 bases, and 7 bases separated the two germline ends. Here the CDR3 DNA reads TGTGCCAGCAGTTTAAGGGGGTACACTGAAGCTTTCTTT. It encodes CASSLRGYTEAFF.

The chain employs TRBV10-3 and TRBJ1-1; TRBD1 is a possible D gene (5 bases). CDR1 and CDR2 (germline): ENHRY, SYGVKD. CDR3 size: 15 residues. The ends were cut back, 6 bases at V and 0 bases at J, with 14 bases in the middle. The chain's CDR3 is CAIREGAPMNTEAFF. CDR3 nucleotide sequence: TGTGCCATCAGGGAAGGGGCCCCGATGAACACTGAAGCTTTCTTT.

This rearrangement joins TRBV9 to TRBJ2-1, with 10 bases identical to TRBD2. Per the germline V gene, CDR1 is SGDLS and CDR2 is YYNGEE. The J segment lost 8 bases and the V segment lost 0 bases, leaving 5 bases of the junction unmatched. CDR3 length: 15 amino acids. DNA of the CDR3: TGTGCCAGCAGCGTAGGGGCTAGCGGGAGCCATGAGCAGTTCTTC. Its translation: CASSVGASGSHEQFF.

V gene TRBV6-5 combines with J gene TRBJ2-1, with TRBD1 identical over 7 bases. The CDR3 contains 14 residues. Germline V gives CDR1 MNHEY, CDR2 SVGAGI. V shed 5 bases, J shed 4 bases, and the junction held 5 bases outside the gene matches. CDR3 residues: CASSTLQGYNEQFF. Written as DNA, the CDR3 is TGTGCCAGCAGTACACTACAGGGGTACAATGAGCAGTTCTTC.

Details on this clone: This may be a read error, as it is one base from a much larger clone. The chain employs TRBV30 and TRBJ1-2, with 10 bases lining up with TRBD1. CDR1 and CDR2 from the germline V gene are GTSNPN and SVGIG (reference sequence). The J segment lost 4 bases and the V segment lost 3 bases, leaving 2 bases of the junction unmatched. The CDR3 loop spans 13 amino acids. The CDR3 reads CAWSRTGGYGYTF. The CDR3 DNA reads as TGTGCCTGGAGCCGGACAGGGGGCTATGGCTACACCTTC.

This sequence joins TRBV9 and TRBJ2-1; 11 bases align to TRBD2. Germline values: CDR1 SGDLS, CDR2 YYNGEE. The V gene end was trimmed by 3 bases and the J gene end by 1 base; junction bases not matched to a gene: 3. The CDR3 runs 16 residues. CDR3 amino acids: CASSELAGVSYNEQFF. The DNA for the CDR3 is TGTGCCAGCAGCGAACTAGCGGGAGTGTCCTACAATGAGCAGTTCTTC. Together with reference TRBV9 and TRBJ2-1, the CDR3 gives the full variable domain: DSGVTQTPKHLITATGQRVTLRCSPRSGDLSVYWYQQSLDQGLQFLIQYYNGEERAKGNILERFSAQQFPDLHSELNLSSLELGDSALYFCASSELAGVSYNEQFFGPGTRLTVL.

The chain is built from TRBV18 and TRBJ1-1; tentatively, D is TRBD1 (5 bases). This CDR3 is 13 amino acids long. Looked up from germline, CDR1 is KGHSH and CDR2 is LQKENI. The V gene lost 1 base and the J gene lost 3 bases, with 6 bases spanning the gap. This CDR3 reads CASSPQGYTEAFF. CDR3 coding DNA: TGTGCCAGCTCACCACAGGGGTACACTGAAGCTTTCTTT.

CDR3 nucleotides: TGTGCCAGCAGCGTAGCCCCGGACTACTATGGCTACACCTTC. This translates into CASSVAPDYYGYTF. The genes are TRBV9 and TRBJ1-2; no clear D. This CDR3 comprises 14 residues. Deletions cut 0 bases from V and 3 bases from J, with 9 bases between. CDR1 is SGDLS, CDR2 YYNGEE, per germline.

V and J are TRBV4-1 and TRBJ2-2; TRBD2 matches 9 bases. V lost 1 base, J lost 4 bases, and 10 bases stayed unmatched. The CDR3 covers 18 residues. Germline lookup yields CDR1 MGHRA and CDR2 YSYEKL. CDR3 in DNA: TGCGCCAGCAGCCAAGTTTCGGGCGGCGGGGGGGCCACCGGGGAGCTGTTTTTT. Residues: CASSQVSGGGGATGELFF.

V is TRBV7-3 and J is TRBJ2-1, with D possibly being TRBD2 (6 bases). V lost 6 bases and J 12 bases, leaving 15 bases between the germline ends. The CDR3 length is 12 residues. The germline V gene has CDR1 SGHTA and CDR2 FQGTGA. The chain's CDR3 is CASRTERAGQFF. The CDR3 region has the DNA TGTGCCAGCAGGACTGAGCGGGCTGGGCAGTTCTTC.

The DNA for the CDR3 is TGCGCCAGCAGCCCACGGACAGGGGGCGGGACTGAAGCTTTCTTT. Translation gives CASSPRTGGGTEAFF. The chain is built from TRBV5-1 and TRBJ1-1, with 11 bases fitting TRBD1. CDR1 is SGHRS and CDR2 is YFSETQ in the germline V gene. This CDR3 has 15 amino acids. V was clipped by 4 bases and J by 5 bases; unmatched bases: 7. Full variable domain (rest looked up from reference TRBV5-1 and TRBJ1-1): KAGVTQTPRYLIKTRGQQVTLSCSPISGHRSVSWYQQTPGQGLQFLFEYFSETQRNKGNFPGRFSGRQFSNSRSEMNVSTLELGDSALYLCASSPRTGGGTEAFFGQGTRLTVV.

The chain carries TRBV12-5 and TRBJ1-5; D uncertain. CDR3 size: 13 residues. CDR1 is LGHNT, CDR2 FRNRAP, per germline. Trimming pared 1 base from V and 11 bases from J, leaving 12 bases between. The CDR3 loop is CASGLEAAPSQHF. The CDR3 coding sequence is TGTGCTAGTGGTTTGGAGGCGGCCCCGTCCCAGCATTTT. Supplemented by reference TRBV12-5 and TRBJ1-5, the full variable domain reads DARVTQTPRHKVTEMGQEVTMRCQPILGHNTVFWYRQTMMQGLELLAYFRNRAPLDDSGMPKDRFSAEMPDATLATLKIQPSEPRDSAVYFCASGLEAAPSQHFGDGTRLSIL.

V and J are TRBV10-3 and TRBJ2-7; 8 bases match TRBD1. There are 13 residues in the CDR3. Unmatched junction bases numbered 5, after V lost 4 bases and J lost 6 bases. Looked up from germline, CDR1 is ENHRY and CDR2 is SYGVKD. In DNA form, the CDR3 reads TGTGCCATCAGTGGAGACAGGGGAGTCGAGCAGTACGTC. This codes for CAISGDRGVEQYV.

Concerning this clone itself: Other DNA sequences in the sample encode the same CDR3. The CDR3 coding sequence is TGTGCCAGCAGCCAAGATAGGGGGCGAGCTTTCTTT. As protein: CASSQDRGRAFF. The gene calls are TRBV3-1 (or the pseudogene TRBV3-2) and TRBJ1-1; 7 bases line up with TRBD1. After removal of 0 bases from V and 10 bases from J, the junction contained 2 bases not matched to a gene. Germline V lookup: CDR1 LGHDT, CDR2 YNNKEL (reference sequence). The CDR3 has 12 amino acids.

This chain connects TRBV2 to TRBJ1-5; the match to TRBD1 covers 7 bases. Germline V lookup: CDR1 SNHLY, CDR2 FYNNEI. Trimming took 3 bases from V and 2 from J; bases not matched to a gene: 4. CDR3 size: 15 residues. CDR3 bases: TGTGCCAGCAGTGAGTCCGGGACAGGCAATCAGCCCCAGCATTTT. As protein: CASSESGTGNQPQHF.

CDR3 sequence (DNA): TGTGCCAGCTCTCTTGGACAGGGTATAACTGAAGCTTTCTTT. Translated, it gives CASSLGQGITEAFF. This chain links TRBV18 with TRBJ1-1, with TRBD1 matching 8 bases. V shed 6 bases, J shed 5 bases, and the junction held 8 bases outside the gene matches. Germline loops: CDR1 KGHSH, CDR2 LQKENI. This CDR3 spans 14 amino acids.

This sequence joins TRBV5-1 and TRBJ2-1, with 13 bases aligning to TRBD2. The CDR3 length is 19 residues. Per the germline V gene, CDR1 is SGHRS and CDR2 is YFSETQ. V lost 3 bases to trimming and J lost 1 base; unmatched junction nucleotides: 10. The CDR3 nucleotides are TGCGCCAGCAGCTCTTCCCTACTAGCGGGAGGGGGGTCCTACAATGAGCAGTTCTTC. Translated, it gives CASSSSLLAGGGSYNEQFF.

The J gene is TRBJ1-6, the V gene TRBV5-8; D may be TRBD1 (6 bases). Per the germline V gene, CDR1 is SGHTS and CDR2 is YDEGEE. Trimming pared 4 bases from V and 9 bases from J, leaving 17 bases between. The CDR3 has 15 amino acids. The CDR3 DNA follows: TGTGCCAGCAGCCCCCCAGGACAGAGCGCTTCACCCCTCCACTTT. Amino acid sequence: CASSPPGQSASPLHF.

The V and J genes are TRBV5-1 and TRBJ2-6; TRBD1 aligns across 8 bases. Germline assignment: CDR1 SGHRS and CDR2 YFSETQ. The CDR3 is 17 amino acids. With 4 bases clipped from V and 0 bases from J, the junction kept 6 bases outside the gene matches. The CDR3 region is CASSVGTGLSGANVLTF. The DNA of the CDR3 is TGCGCCAGCAGCGTGGGGACAGGCCTCTCTGGGGCCAACGTCCTGACTTTC.